The 17 T cell receptor beta chains presented below share a single source sample, sequenced in a study of cytomegalovirus exposure and HLA in healthy donors (dated by TCRdb to 2016 to 2017). Library preparation used the immunoSEQ multiplex PCR assay. For the multiplex PCR, a mixture combining 60 forward primers for TCR Vbeta segments and 13 reverse primers for TCR Jbeta segments was used. In its TCRdb copy, this immuneACCESS table keeps in-frame sequences only and misses some clones. Where compared with another copy, unresolved V genes explain less than half of these, and the others have no known cause. A total of fewer than 150,000 clones appear in this sample, around 79% of them only once. 6.5% of the sample is held by the ten biggest clonotypes. The material sequenced was PBMCs. These receptors originate from a middle-aged man in good health and CMV-seropositive.

This clone was counted many times. Here the CDR3 reads CASSSQGSYGYTF. DNA for the CDR3: TGTGCCAGCAGCTCCCAGGGTTCCTATGGCTACACCTTC. The rearrangement uses TRBV7-9 and TRBJ1-2, with D perhaps matching TRBD1 (5 bases). The CDR3 length is 13 residues. The germline V and J ends were trimmed by 4 bases and 4 bases, with 10 bases remaining between them. CDR1 and CDR2 (germline): SEHNR, FQNEAQ (reference sequence).

V is TRBV6-5 and J is TRBJ1-1; 8 bases are a match to TRBD1. The CDR3 is 16 residues long. The trim removed 1 base at V and 4 bases at J, leaving 8 bases unmatched. CDR1 and CDR2 from the germline V gene are MNHEY and SVGAGI. The CDR3 region has the DNA TGTGCCAGCAGTTACTTAGGACAGGGAGGTGGCACTGAAGCTTTCTTT. This sequence encodes CASSYLGQGGGTEAFF.

This chain uses TRBV7-9 with TRBJ1-2; D gene ambiguous. Trimming shortened V by 2 bases and J by 6 bases, and 19 bases separated the two germline ends. The CDR3 runs 16 residues. Germline V CDR1 and CDR2: SEHNR, FQNEAQ (reference sequence). This chain's CDR3 is CASSLLRLEGLDGYTF. In DNA, the CDR3 is TGTGCCAGCAGCTTACTACGTCTCGAGGGCCTGGATGGCTACACCTTC.

This clone was counted between two and nine times. The rearrangement uses TRBV6-6 and TRBJ1-5; 8 nucleotides agree with TRBD1. The CDR3 is 14 residues long. The ends lost 5 bases at V and 1 base at J; junction bases unmatched: 1. CDR1 and CDR2 from the germline V gene are MNHNY and SVGAGI (reference sequence). The CDR3 DNA is TGTGCCAGCAGTCGACAGGGGAGCAATCAGCCCCAGCATTTT. Protein: CASSRQGSNQPQHF.

This clone was seen a single time. The rearrangement joins TRBV7-9 to TRBJ1-3; 7 bases line up with TRBD1. Per the germline V gene, CDR1 is SEHNR and CDR2 is FQNEAQ (reference sequence). The V gene end was trimmed by 4 bases and the J gene end by 2 bases; junction bases not matched to a gene: 2. The CDR3 loop spans 14 amino acids. CDR3: CASSSTGTGNTIYF. In DNA, the CDR3 is TGTGCCAGCAGCTCGACAGGGACTGGAAACACCATATATTTT.

This chain joins TRBV29-1 and TRBJ2-3; D possibly corresponds to TRBD2 (5 bases). The ends were cut back, 7 bases at V and 1 base at J, with 15 bases in the middle. Germline CDR1 SQVTM, CDR2 ANQGSEA. This CDR3 comprises 14 residues. CDR3: CSGGALDGTDTQYF. CDR3 DNA: TGCAGCGGAGGAGCACTAGACGGCACAGATACGCAGTATTTT.

The chain links TRBV28 to TRBJ2-7, with TRBD1 identical over 7 bases. Trimming removed 5 bases from V and 1 base from J; junction bases left unmatched: 5. CDR3 length: 14 residues. Germline V gives CDR1 MDHEN, CDR2 SYDVKM. The CDR3 is CASSIRQGSYEQYF. The CDR3, as DNA: TGTGCCAGCAGTATCCGACAGGGTTCCTACGAGCAGTACTTC.

This rearrangement joins TRBV30 to TRBJ2-1, with 12 positions matching TRBD2. V lost 3 bases to trimming and J lost 0 bases; unmatched junction nucleotides: 12. The CDR3 contains 19 residues. The germline V gene has CDR1 GTSNPN and CDR2 SVGIG (reference sequence). The CDR3: CAWSTGLAGRVSSYNEQFF. The CDR3 DNA is TGTGCCTGGAGCACCGGACTAGCGGGGCGGGTTAGCTCCTACAATGAGCAGTTCTTC.

The V and J genes are TRBV7-6 and TRBJ2-3, with 11 bases aligning to TRBD2. J gave up 5 bases and V 3 bases, and 4 bases lay outside the gene matches. Germline-derived CDR1 and CDR2 are SGHVS and FNYEAQ. The CDR3 sequence is 15 residues long. CDR3 bases: TGTGCCAGCAGCTTTGTAGCGGGAGGGGGAGATACGCAGTATTTT. Amino acids: CASSFVAGGGDTQYF.

This clone was seen a few times. The rearrangement joins TRBV6-5 to TRBJ1-1; D is uncertain. CDR3 size: 14 residues. Trimming took 5 bases from V and 1 from J, leaving 11 bases between them. Germline assignment: CDR1 MNHEY and CDR2 SVGAGI. CDR3 region: CASSAGLENTEAFF. CDR3 bases: TGTGCCAGCAGTGCCGGACTGGAGAACACTGAAGCTTTCTTT.

As for this clone: Compared with germline, one end of the junction differs, possibly owing to a read error. The DNA of the CDR3 is TGTGCCAGCTCGGAGTCCATGAACACTGAAGCTTCCTTT. This translates into CASSESMNTEASF. The chain uses TRBV6-4 and TRBJ1-1, with D unclear. The germline V gene encodes CDR1 MRHNA and CDR2 SNTAGT. This CDR3 has 13 residues.

This chain uses TRBV15 with TRBJ1-3, with D perhaps matching TRBD1 (6 bases). Trimming pared 5 bases from V and 2 bases from J, leaving 13 bases between. This CDR3 spans 15 amino acids. Germline V gives CDR1 LNHNV, CDR2 YYDKDF (reference sequence). Here the CDR3 DNA reads TGTGCCACCAGCCGATTGAGGACAGCTGGAAACACCATATATTTT. Its translation: CATSRLRTAGNTIYF.

The chain links TRBV5-5 to TRBJ1-2, with 7 positions matching TRBD1. The CDR3 has 14 amino acids. In germline, CDR1 is SGHKS, CDR2 YYEKEE (reference sequence). J lost 5 bases, V lost 0 bases, and 4 bases had no gene match. The CDR3 DNA follows: TGTGCCAGCAGCTTGGCAGACAGGGAGTATGGCTACACCTTC. This encodes CASSLADREYGYTF.

This clone has just a few counts. One junction end does not reproduce the germline sequence, and a read error may be involved. This chain links TRBV6-5 with TRBJ1-4, with D possibly matching TRBD1 (6 bases). Germline assignment: CDR1 MNHEY and CDR2 SVGAGI. The CDR3 is 16 residues long. The chain's CDR3 is CASSYQDRATIEKLFF. The CDR3 bases are TGTGCCAGCAGTTATCAGGACAGAGCCACTATTGAAAAACTGTTTTTT.

The CDR3 is CAGHRVEGTEAFF. Here the CDR3 DNA reads TGTGCCGGCCACAGGGTGGAAGGCACTGAAGCTTTCTTT. The chain is built from TRBV2 and TRBJ1-1; D might be TRBD1 (6 bases). The V gene lost 11 bases and the J gene lost 4 bases, with 17 bases spanning the gap. Germline loops: CDR1 SNHLY, CDR2 FYNNEI. The CDR3 totals 13 residues.

V gene TRBV25-1 combines with J gene TRBJ1-2; 9 bases match TRBD1. The germline CDR1 and CDR2 sequences are MGHDK and SYGVNS. The CDR3 covers 14 residues. After removal of 2 bases from V and 8 bases from J, the junction contained 6 bases not matched to a gene. CDR3 residues: CASSETGGAEGYTF. The CDR3 DNA reads as TGTGCCAGCAGTGAAACAGGGGGCGCGGAGGGCTACACCTTC.

The chain is built from TRBV11-2 and TRBJ2-7, with D unresolved. This CDR3 is 11 amino acids long. Trimming left V 2 bases short and J 5 bases short, with 4 bases between. The germline gives CDR1 SGHAT, CDR2 FQNNGV. CDR3 loop: CASSLYNEQYF. In DNA form, the CDR3 reads TGTGCCAGCAGCTTATATAACGAGCAGTACTTC. The full variable domain, rest sourced from reference TRBV11-2 and TRBJ2-7, is EAGVAQSPRYKIIEKRQSVAFWCNPISGHATLYWYQQILGQGPKLLIQFQNNGVVDDSQLPKDRFSAERLKGVDSTLKIQPAKLEDSAVYLCASSLYNEQYFGPGTRLTVT.